The 2 T cell receptor beta chains below were found in one sample sequenced in a study of human T cells and chemical hapten exposure. MiXCR, run by TCRdb on the RACE reads, gives a single entry per CDR3 protein. This sample yields fewer than 65,000 distinct CDR3 sequences, of which 9.4% are seen a single time; 14% to 15% belongs to the top ten. Time point specified: pre-sensitization, week 0. Treatment noted: therapeutic diphenylcyclopropenone sensitization with weekly scalp DPC. The sample here was whole blood, taken in connection with sensitization to the hapten diphenylcyclopropenone (DPC). The receptors shown here come from a woman aged 40 to 50 with alopecia areata. Some clones in this sample may be carry-over from other donors' samples.

This clonotype showed up many times. This chain connects TRBV6-2 or TRBV6-3 to TRBJ2-5; 8 bases align to TRBD1. Germline V gives CDR1 MNHEY, CDR2 SVGEGT. CDR3 size: 16 residues. V shed 2 bases, J shed 4 bases, and the junction held 9 bases outside the gene matches. The CDR3 spells CASSYLTGGSRETQYF. In nucleotides, the CDR3 is TGTGCCAGCAGTTACCTTACAGGGGGATCCCGAGAGACCCAGTACTTC.

This chain links TRBV6-2 or TRBV6-3 with TRBJ2-5; tentative D call: TRBD2 (5 bases). The germline gives CDR1 MNHEY, CDR2 SVGEGT. V was cut by 7 bases and J by 3 bases, with 18 bases left in between. The CDR3 has 15 amino acids. The CDR3 loop is CASMVAGRTEETQYF. In DNA, the CDR3 is TGTGCCAGCATGGTCGCGGGCCGTACGGAAGAGACCCAGTACTTC.